This TCR beta chain was identified in a study of blood T cell repertoires in COVID-19. Study-wide background: The analysed material was cDNA or gDNA that came from T cells, B-cell-depleted T cells, or PBMCs.

V was shortened by 2 bases and J by 0 bases, with 9 bases between the two germline ends. There are 14 residues in the CDR3. CDR1 is SGHKS and CDR2 is YYEKEE in the germline V gene (reference sequence). Cohorts were determined from participant-reported clinical history. Donors in Cohort 3 counted as recovered after two negative PCRs, clearance, or symptom resolution. Original handling: Using reference gene primer amplification, nucleated cell counts were estimated. Repertoires were generated with immunoSEQ multiplex PCR, while TCRdb's copy carries only in-frame clones and drops some. The V and J calls and the clone size are those of that table, but D and trimming were determined from the DNA. The sample has roughly 170,000 clones; approximately 84% are singletons.

This TCR came from a man aged 50 or older who had recovered from COVID-19. This chain links TRBV5-5 with TRBJ2-7, with a weak D call TRBD1 (5 bases). The sequenced sample consisted of PBMCs or T cells enriched from blood (not recorded which). CDR3 in amino acids: CASSFRQGSYEQYF. The CDR3 bases are TGTGCCAGCAGCTTCCGCCAGGGCTCCTACGAGCAGTACTTC.